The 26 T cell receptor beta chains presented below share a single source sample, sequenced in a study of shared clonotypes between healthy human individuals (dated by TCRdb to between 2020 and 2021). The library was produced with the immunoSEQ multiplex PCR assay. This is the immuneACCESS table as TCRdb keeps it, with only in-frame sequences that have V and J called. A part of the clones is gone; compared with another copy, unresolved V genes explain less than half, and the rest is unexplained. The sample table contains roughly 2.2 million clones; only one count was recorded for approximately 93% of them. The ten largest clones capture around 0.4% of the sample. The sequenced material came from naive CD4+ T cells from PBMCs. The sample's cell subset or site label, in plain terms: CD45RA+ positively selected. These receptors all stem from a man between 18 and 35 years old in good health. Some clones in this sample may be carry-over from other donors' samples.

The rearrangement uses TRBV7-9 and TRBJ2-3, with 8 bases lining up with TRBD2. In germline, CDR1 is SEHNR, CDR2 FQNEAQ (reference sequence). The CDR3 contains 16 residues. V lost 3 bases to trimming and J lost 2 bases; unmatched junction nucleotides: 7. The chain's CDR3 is CASSFLAGTDTDTQYF. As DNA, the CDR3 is TGTGCCAGCAGCTTCCTAGCGGGCACCGACACAGATACGCAGTATTTT. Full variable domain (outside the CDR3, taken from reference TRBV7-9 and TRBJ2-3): DTGVSQNPRHKITKRGQNVTFRCDPISEHNRLYWYRQTLGQGPEFLTYFQNEAQLEKSRLLSDRFSAERPKGSFSTLEIQRTEQGDSAMYLCASSFLAGTDTDTQYFGPGTRLTVL.

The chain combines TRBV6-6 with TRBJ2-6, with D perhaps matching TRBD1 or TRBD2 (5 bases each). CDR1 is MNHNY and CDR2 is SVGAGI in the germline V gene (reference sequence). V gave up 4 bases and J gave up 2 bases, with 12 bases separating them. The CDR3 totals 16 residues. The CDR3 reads CASSWGTGTGANVLTF. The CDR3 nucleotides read TGTGCCAGCAGTTGGGGGACGGGAACTGGGGCCAACGTCCTGACTTTC.

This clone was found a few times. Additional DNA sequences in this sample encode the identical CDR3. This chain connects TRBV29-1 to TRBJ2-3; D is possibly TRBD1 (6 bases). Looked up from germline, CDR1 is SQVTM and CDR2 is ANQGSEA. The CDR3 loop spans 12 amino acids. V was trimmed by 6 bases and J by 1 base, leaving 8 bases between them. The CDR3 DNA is TGCAGCGTCCGACAGGGCACAGATACGCAGTATTTT. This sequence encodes CSVRQGTDTQYF.

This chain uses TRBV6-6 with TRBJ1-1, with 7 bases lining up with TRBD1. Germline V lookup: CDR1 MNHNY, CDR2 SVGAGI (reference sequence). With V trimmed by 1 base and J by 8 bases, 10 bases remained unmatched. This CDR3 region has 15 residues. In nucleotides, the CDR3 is TGTGCCAGCAGTTACTTGGGCCAGGGGGGAGGCGAAGCTTTCTTT. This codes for CASSYLGQGGGEAFF.

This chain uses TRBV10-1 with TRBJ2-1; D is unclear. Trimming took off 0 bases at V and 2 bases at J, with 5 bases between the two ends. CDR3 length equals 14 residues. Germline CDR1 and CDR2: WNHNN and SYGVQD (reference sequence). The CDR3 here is CASSESTAYNEQFF. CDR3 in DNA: TGCGCCAGCAGTGAGTCGACTGCCTACAATGAGCAGTTCTTC.

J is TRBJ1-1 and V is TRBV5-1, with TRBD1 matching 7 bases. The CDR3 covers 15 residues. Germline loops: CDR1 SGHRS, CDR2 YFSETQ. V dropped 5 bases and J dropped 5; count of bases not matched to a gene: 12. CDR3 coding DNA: TGCGCCAGCAGATCCACAGGGGATATGCTAACTGAAGCTTTCTTT. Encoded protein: CASRSTGDMLTEAFF.

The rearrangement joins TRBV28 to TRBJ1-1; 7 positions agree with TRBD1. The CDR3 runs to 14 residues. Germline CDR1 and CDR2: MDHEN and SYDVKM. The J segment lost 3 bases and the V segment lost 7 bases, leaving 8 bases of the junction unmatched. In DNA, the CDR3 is TGTGCCAGCATCCCCCCAGGGGGGCACACTGAAGCTTTCTTT. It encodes CASIPPGGHTEAFF.

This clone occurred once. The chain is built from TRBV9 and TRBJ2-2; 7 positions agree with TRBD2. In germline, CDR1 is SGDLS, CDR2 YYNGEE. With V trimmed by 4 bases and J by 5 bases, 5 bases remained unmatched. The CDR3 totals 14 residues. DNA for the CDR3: TGTGCCAGCAGCACGACAGCGGGGACCGGGGAGCTGTTTTTT. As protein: CASSTTAGTGELFF.

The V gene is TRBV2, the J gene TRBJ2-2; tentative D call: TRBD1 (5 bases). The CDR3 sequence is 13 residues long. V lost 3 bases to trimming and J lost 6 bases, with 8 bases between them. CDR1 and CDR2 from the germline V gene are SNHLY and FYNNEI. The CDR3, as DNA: TGTGCCAGCAGTGACAGGGTTTCCGGGGAGCTGTTTTTT. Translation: CASSDRVSGELFF.

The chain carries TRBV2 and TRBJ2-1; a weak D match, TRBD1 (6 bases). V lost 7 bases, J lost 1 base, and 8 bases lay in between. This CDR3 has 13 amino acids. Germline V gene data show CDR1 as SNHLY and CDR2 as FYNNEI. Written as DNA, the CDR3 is TGTGCCAGCATGGACAGTTCCTACAATGAGCAGTTCTTC. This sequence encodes CASMDSSYNEQFF. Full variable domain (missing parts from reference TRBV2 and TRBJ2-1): EPEVTQTPSHQVTQMGQEVILRCVPISNHLYFYWYRQILGQKVEFLVSFYNNEISEKSEIFDDQFSVERPDGSNFTLKIRSTKLEDSAMYFCASMDSSYNEQFFGPGTRLTVL.

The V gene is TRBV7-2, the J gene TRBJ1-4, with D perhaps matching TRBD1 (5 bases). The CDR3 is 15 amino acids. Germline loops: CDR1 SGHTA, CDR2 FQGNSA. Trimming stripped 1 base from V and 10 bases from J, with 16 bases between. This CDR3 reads CASSLGGIRSGKLFF. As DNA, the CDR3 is TGTGCCAGCAGCTTAGGGGGGATACGAAGTGGAAAACTGTTTTTT. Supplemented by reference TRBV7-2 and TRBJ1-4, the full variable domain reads GAGVSQSPSNKVTEKGKDVELRCDPISGHTALYWYRQSLGQGLEFLIYFQGNSAPDKSGLPSDRFSAERTGGSVSTLTIQRTQQEDSAVYLCASSLGGIRSGKLFFGSGTQLSVL.

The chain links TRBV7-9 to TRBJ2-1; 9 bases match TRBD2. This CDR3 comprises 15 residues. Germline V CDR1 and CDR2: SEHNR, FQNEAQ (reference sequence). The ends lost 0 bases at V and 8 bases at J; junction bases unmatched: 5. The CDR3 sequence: CASSLASGRTDEQFF. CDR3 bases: TGTGCCAGCAGCTTAGCCAGCGGGAGGACGGATGAGCAGTTCTTC. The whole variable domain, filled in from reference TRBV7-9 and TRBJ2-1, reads DTGVSQNPRHKITKRGQNVTFRCDPISEHNRLYWYRQTLGQGPEFLTYFQNEAQLEKSRLLSDRFSAERPKGSFSTLEIQRTEQGDSAMYLCASSLASGRTDEQFFGPGTRLTVL.

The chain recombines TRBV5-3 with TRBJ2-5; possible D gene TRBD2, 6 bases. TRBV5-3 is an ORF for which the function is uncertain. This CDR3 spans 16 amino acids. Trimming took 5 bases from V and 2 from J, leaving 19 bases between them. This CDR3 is CARSSMRDRRQETQYF. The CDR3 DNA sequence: TGTGCCAGAAGTTCGATGCGGGACCGCCGACAAGAGACCCAGTACTTC.

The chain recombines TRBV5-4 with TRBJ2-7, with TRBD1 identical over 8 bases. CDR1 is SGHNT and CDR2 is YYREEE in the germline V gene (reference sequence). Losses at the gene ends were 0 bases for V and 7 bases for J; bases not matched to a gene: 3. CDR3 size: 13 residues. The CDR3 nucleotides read TGTGCCAGCAGCTTGGGGACAGGGCGTGAGCAGTACTTC. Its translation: CASSLGTGREQYF. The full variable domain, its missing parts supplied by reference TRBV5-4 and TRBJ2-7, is ETGVTQSPTHLIKTRGQQVTLRCSSQSGHNTVSWYQQALGQGPQFIFQYYREEENGRGNFPPRFSGLQFPNYSSELNVNALELDDSALYLCASSLGTGREQYFGPGTRLTVT.

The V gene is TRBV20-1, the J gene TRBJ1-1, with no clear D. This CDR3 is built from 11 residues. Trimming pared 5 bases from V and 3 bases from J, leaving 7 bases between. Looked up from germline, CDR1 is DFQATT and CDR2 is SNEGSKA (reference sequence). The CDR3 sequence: CSARTYTEAFF. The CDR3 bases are TGCAGTGCTCGAACCTACACTGAAGCTTTCTTT.

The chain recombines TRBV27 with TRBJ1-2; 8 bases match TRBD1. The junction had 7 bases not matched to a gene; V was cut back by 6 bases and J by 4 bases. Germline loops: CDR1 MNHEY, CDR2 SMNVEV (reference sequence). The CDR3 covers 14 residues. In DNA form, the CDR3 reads TGTGCCAGCAGGTCTACCGGGACAGGCTATGGCTACACCTTC. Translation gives CASRSTGTGYGYTF.

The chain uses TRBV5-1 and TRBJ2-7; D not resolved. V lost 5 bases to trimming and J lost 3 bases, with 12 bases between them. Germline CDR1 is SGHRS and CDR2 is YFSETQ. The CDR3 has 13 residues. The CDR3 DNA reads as TGCGCCAGCAGATTCACAGAGTACTACGAGCAGTACTTC. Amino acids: CASRFTEYYEQYF.

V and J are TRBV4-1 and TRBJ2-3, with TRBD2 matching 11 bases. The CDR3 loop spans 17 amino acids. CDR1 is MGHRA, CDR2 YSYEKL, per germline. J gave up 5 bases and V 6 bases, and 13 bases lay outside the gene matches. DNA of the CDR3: TGCGCCAGCAGTAGCGGGAGGGCCCGCGGTTATGGAGATACGCAGTATTTT. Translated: CASSSGRARGYGDTQYF.

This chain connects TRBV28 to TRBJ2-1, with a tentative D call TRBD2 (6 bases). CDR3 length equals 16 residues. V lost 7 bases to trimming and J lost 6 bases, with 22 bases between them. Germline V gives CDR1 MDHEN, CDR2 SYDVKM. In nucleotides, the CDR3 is TGTGCCAGCAAGGTAGAGGGAGGCGCGGTGGGCAATGAGCAGTTCTTC. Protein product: CASKVEGGAVGNEQFF.

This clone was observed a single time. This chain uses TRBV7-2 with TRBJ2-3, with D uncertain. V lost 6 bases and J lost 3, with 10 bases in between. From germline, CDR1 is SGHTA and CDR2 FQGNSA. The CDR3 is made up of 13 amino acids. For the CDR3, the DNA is TGTGCCAGCAGGTTGACTCGAACAGATACGCAGTATTTT. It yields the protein CASRLTRTDTQYF.

CDR3 DNA sequence: TGCGCCAGCAGACAACAAACCGCCATCCCAGATACGCAGTATTTT. Its translation is CASRQQTAIPDTQYF. This sequence joins TRBV5-1 and TRBJ2-3, with D uncertain. The germline CDR1 and CDR2 sequences are SGHRS and YFSETQ. CDR3 size: 15 residues. With 5 bases removed from V and 4 bases from J, the gap between germline ends came to 17 bases.

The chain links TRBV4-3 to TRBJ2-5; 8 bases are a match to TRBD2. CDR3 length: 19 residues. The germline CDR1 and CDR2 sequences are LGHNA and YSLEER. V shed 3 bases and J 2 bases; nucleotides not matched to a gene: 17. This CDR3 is CASSQALGAAGVGQETQYF. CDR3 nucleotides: TGCGCCAGCAGCCAGGCTCTAGGGGCAGCGGGAGTGGGTCAAGAGACCCAGTACTTC.

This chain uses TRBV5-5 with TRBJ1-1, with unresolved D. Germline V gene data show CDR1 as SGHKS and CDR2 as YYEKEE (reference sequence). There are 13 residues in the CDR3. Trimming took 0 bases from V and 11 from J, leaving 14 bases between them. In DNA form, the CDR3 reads TGTGCCAGCAGCTTGGTGGACCCCCCGATGGCTTTCTTT. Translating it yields CASSLVDPPMAFF.

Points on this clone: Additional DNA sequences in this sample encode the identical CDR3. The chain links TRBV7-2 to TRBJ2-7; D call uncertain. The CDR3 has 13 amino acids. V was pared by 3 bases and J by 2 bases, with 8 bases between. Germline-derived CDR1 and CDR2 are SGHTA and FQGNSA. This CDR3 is CASSFGPPYEQYF. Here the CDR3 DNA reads TGTGCCAGCAGCTTTGGCCCGCCCTACGAGCAGTACTTC.

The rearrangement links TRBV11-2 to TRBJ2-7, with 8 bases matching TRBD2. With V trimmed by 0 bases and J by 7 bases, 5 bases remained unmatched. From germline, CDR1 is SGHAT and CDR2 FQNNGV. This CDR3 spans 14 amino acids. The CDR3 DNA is TGTGCCAGCAGCTTAGACGCGGGAGGAAGGGAGCAGTACTTC. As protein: CASSLDAGGREQYF.

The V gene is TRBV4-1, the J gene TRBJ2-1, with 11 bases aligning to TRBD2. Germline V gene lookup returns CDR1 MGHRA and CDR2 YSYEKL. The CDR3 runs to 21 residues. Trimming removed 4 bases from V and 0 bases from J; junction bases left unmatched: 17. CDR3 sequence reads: CASSRAKGTSGRGSSYNEQFF. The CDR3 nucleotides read TGCGCCAGCAGCCGCGCAAAGGGGACTAGCGGACGGGGGAGCTCCTACAATGAGCAGTTCTTC.